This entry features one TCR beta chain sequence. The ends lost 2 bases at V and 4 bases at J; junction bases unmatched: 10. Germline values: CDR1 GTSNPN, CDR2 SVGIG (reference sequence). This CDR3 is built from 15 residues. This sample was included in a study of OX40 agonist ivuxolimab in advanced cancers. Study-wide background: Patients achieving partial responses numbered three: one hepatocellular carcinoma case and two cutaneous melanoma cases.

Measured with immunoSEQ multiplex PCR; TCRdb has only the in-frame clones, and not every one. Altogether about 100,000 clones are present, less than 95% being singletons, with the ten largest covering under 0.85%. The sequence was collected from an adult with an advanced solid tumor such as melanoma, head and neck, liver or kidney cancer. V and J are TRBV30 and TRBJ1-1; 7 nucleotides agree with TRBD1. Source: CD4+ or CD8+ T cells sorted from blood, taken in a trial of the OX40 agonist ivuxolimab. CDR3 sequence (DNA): TGTGCCTGGAGTCCCGGGGGATCAGGGGGCACTGAAGCTTTCTTT. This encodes CAWSPGGSGGTEAFF.